The present TCR beta chain was sequenced within a study of OX40 agonist ivuxolimab in advanced cancers. Study at large: At roughly 83% male, the cohort had a mean age of about 60 years, ranging from about 23 to 79.

Sequencing used immunoSEQ multiplex PCR; TCRdb keeps in-frame clones, though not all of them. The profile shows 77,000 or so clones, about 93% of them singletons. Study-level findings and limits: The antigen specificity of the peripheral T cells (those that were expanded) was not determined.

V shed 7 bases and J shed 7 bases, with 16 bases lying between them. Germline V CDR1 and CDR2: SNHLY, FYNNEI. The CDR3 runs to 13 residues. On this clone: Its specificity is not known.

The cohort excluded patients with autoimmune disease history or systemic immunosuppression. The rearrangement uses TRBV2 and TRBJ1-2; D not certain. The TCR originated in an adult with an advanced solid tumor such as melanoma, head and neck, liver or kidney cancer. The sequencing used CD4+ or CD8+ T cells sorted from blood, collected in a trial of the OX40 agonist ivuxolimab. CDR3 protein: CASTRPPGGGYTF. CDR3 DNA: TGTGCCAGCACCCGCCCCCCGGGAGGTGGCTACACCTTC.